Listed here are 29 T cell receptor beta chains from one sample, sequenced in a study of blood T cell repertoires in COVID-19. Produced via immunoSEQ multiplex PCR; TCRdb's table is partial and in-frame only. The repertoire has roughly 130,000 clones, roughly 81% of them found once; the top ten carry around 3.7%. Input material: PBMCs or T cells enriched from blood (not recorded which). All receptors derive from a woman between 50 and 59 years old with acute COVID-19.

The chain joins TRBV21-1 to TRBJ2-5; the table's D call TRBD2 went unverified against the DNA. TRBV21-1 is an annotated pseudogene. The CDR3 length is 14 residues. CDR3 sequence (DNA): TGTGCCAGCAGCAAAGTAAATAATATTCCGGCCCAGTACTTC. This gives the protein CASSKVNNIPAQYF.

As DNA, the CDR3 is TGTGCCAGCAGCTTAATTGTGCCCGGGACCCAGTACTTC. This codes for CASSLIVPGTQYF. The V and J genes are TRBV7-9 and TRBJ2-5; D is unclear. The CDR3 runs 13 residues. Germline CDR1 SEHNR, CDR2 FQNEAQ (reference sequence). Trimming took off 2 bases at V and 7 bases at J, with 11 bases between the two ends.

The rearrangement links TRBV11-2 to TRBJ2-1, with D maybe TRBD1 (6 bases). The V end lost 3 bases, the J end lost 10 bases, and 10 bases lay between the germline ends. The CDR3 sequence is 12 residues long. CDR1 is SGHAT, CDR2 FQNNGV, per germline. The CDR3 loop reads CASSFPDSEQFF. As DNA, the CDR3 is TGTGCCAGCAGCTTTCCGGACAGCGAGCAGTTCTTC.

The V call is TRBV30, the J call TRBJ2-5; 11 nucleotides line up with TRBD2. The V gene's germline CDR1 is GTSNPN and CDR2 SVGIG (reference sequence). The CDR3 extends over 16 amino acids. Trimming cost V 0 bases and J 2 bases; bases outside gene matches: 5. Here the CDR3 DNA reads TGTGCCTGGAGTGTCGGCTTAGCGGGAGGGCAAGAGACCCAGTACTTC. Translating gives CAWSVGLAGGQETQYF.

The chain recombines TRBV11-3 with TRBJ1-3; 7 bases line up with TRBD1. The CDR3 extends over 14 amino acids. Germline CDR1 SGHNT, CDR2 YENEEA. V lost 5 bases and J lost 0; bases outside the gene matches: 1. CDR3 in amino acids: CASSGDSSGNTIYF. CDR3 in DNA: TGTGCCAGCAGCGGGGACAGCTCTGGAAACACCATATATTTT. Looking up the rest from reference TRBV11-3 and TRBJ1-3 gives the full variable domain: EAGVVQSPRYKIIEKKQPVAFWCNPISGHNTLYWYLQNLGQGPELLIRYENEEAVDDSQLPKDRFSAERLKGVDSTLKIQPAELGDSAVYLCASSGDSSGNTIYFGEGSWLTVV.

This clone was seen just once. The chain couples TRBV12-5 to TRBJ2-2; maybe TRBD2 (6 bases). The CDR3 covers 17 residues. Trimming cost V 4 bases and J 4 bases, with 19 bases left between them. In germline, CDR1 is LGHNT, CDR2 FRNRAP. The CDR3 DNA sequence: TGTGCTAGTGGTTCCAAAGGACCGAACGGGGGCACCGGGGAGCTGTTTTTT. Translation: CASGSKGPNGGTGELFF.

The rearrangement joins TRBV7-9 to TRBJ1-2; 7 bases match TRBD1. The CDR3 is 14 residues long. The germline gives CDR1 SEHNR, CDR2 FQNEAQ (reference sequence). After removal of 2 bases from V and 8 bases from J, the junction contained 8 bases not matched to a gene. The CDR3 loop is CASSLPEGALGYTF. The CDR3 DNA follows: TGTGCCAGCAGCTTACCTGAGGGGGCGCTCGGCTACACCTTC.

This chain links TRBV5-1 with TRBJ1-1; unclear D gene. Germline assignment: CDR1 SGHRS and CDR2 YFSETQ. V lost 3 bases and J lost 1, with 4 bases in between. This CDR3 spans 12 amino acids. This chain's CDR3 is CASSSGNTEAFF. CDR3 bases: TGCGCCAGCAGCTCAGGGAACACTGAAGCTTTCTTT.

The gene calls are TRBV5-4 and TRBJ2-3; TRBD2 matches at 11 bases. Germline CDR1 reads SGHNT; CDR2 reads YYREEE (reference sequence). The CDR3 totals 18 residues. V shed 2 bases and J 1 base; nucleotides not matched to a gene: 9. The CDR3 nucleotides are TGTGCCAGCAGCTTAAAAGCTCTAGCGGGAGGCCGCACAGATACGCAGTATTTT. Its translation is CASSLKALAGGRTDTQYF. Complete variable domain (other parts from reference TRBV5-4 and TRBJ2-3): ETGVTQSPTHLIKTRGQQVTLRCSSQSGHNTVSWYQQALGQGPQFIFQYYREEENGRGNFPPRFSGLQFPNYSSELNVNALELDDSALYLCASSLKALAGGRTDTQYFGPGTRLTVL.

The rearrangement joins TRBV11-3 to TRBJ1-6, with unresolved D. Trimming took 4 bases from V and 9 from J, leaving 19 bases between them. The CDR3 runs to 16 residues. Germline CDR1 SGHNT, CDR2 YENEEA. The CDR3 sequence: CASSSEPWASTSPLHF. Here the CDR3 DNA reads TGTGCCAGCAGCTCTGAACCATGGGCCAGCACTTCACCCCTCCACTTT.

There are a few counts of this clone. The rearrangement joins TRBV30 to TRBJ1-1, with TRBD1 matching 8 bases. J gave up 4 bases and V 2 bases, and 9 bases lay outside the gene matches. CDR1 and CDR2 from the germline V gene are GTSNPN and SVGIG (reference sequence). The CDR3 covers 15 residues. In nucleotides, the CDR3 is TGTGCCTGGAGTCTGGAGGACAGGGAGGTCACTGAAGCTTTCTTT. Translation gives CAWSLEDREVTEAFF.

V usage is TRBV18 and J usage is TRBJ2-6, with D possibly being TRBD1 (6 bases). V was shortened by 6 bases and J by 3 bases, with 18 bases between the two germline ends. The CDR3 extends over 17 amino acids. The germline gives CDR1 KGHSH, CDR2 LQKENI. The CDR3 DNA reads as TGTGCCAGCTCGTCGACAGGAGAAGGGAGTGGGGCCAACGTCCTGACTTTC. This sequence encodes CASSSTGEGSGANVLTF.

This rearrangement joins TRBV29-1 to TRBJ2-7; 7 positions match TRBD2. Losses at the gene ends were 7 bases for V and 4 bases for J; bases not matched to a gene: 7. This CDR3 region has 12 residues. Germline CDR1 reads SQVTM; CDR2 reads ANQGSEA. The chain's CDR3 is CSAAGVRYEQYF. The CDR3 nucleotides read TGCAGCGCCGCGGGAGTTAGGTACGAGCAGTACTTC.

CDR3 amino acids: CASSRSRTGASGNTIYF. The CDR3 DNA is TGTGCCAGTAGTAGATCTCGGACAGGCGCTTCTGGAAACACCATATATTTT. This chain connects TRBV19 to TRBJ1-3, with TRBD1 matching over 7 bases. V lost 4 bases to trimming and J lost 1 base; unmatched junction nucleotides: 10. The CDR3 runs 17 residues. The germline V gene encodes CDR1 LNHDA and CDR2 SQIVND (reference sequence).

This clone was seen just once. This sequence joins TRBV28 and TRBJ2-7; D is possibly TRBD2 (6 bases). Germline V gene lookup returns CDR1 MDHEN and CDR2 SYDVKM. V was trimmed by 2 bases and J by 7 bases, leaving 12 bases between them. The CDR3 runs 13 residues. The CDR3 bases are TGTGCCAGCAGTTTACCCGCGACTAGGGAGCAGTACTTC. It codes for CASSLPATREQYF.

The J gene is TRBJ1-6, the V gene TRBV5-1; 11 bases line up with TRBD1. This CDR3 spans 14 amino acids. The V gene end was trimmed by 3 bases and the J gene end by 9 bases; junction bases not matched to a gene: 2. Germline values: CDR1 SGHRS, CDR2 YFSETQ. The CDR3 DNA is TGCGCCAGCAGCTGGACAGGGGGCGGTTCACCCCTCCACTTT. This codes for CASSWTGGGSPLHF.

The chain employs TRBV21-1 and TRBJ2-2; the table's D call, TRBD2, was not checked against the DNA. TRBV21-1 is deemed a pseudogene. CDR3 length equals 12 residues. DNA for the CDR3: TGTGCCAGCAGCCCCCCGGCCGGGGAGCTGTTTTTT. Its translation: CASSPPAGELFF.

The chain is built from TRBV19 and TRBJ2-3; D might be TRBD2 (6 bases). The V and J ends lost 7 bases and 4 bases respectively, with 12 bases between them. Per germline, CDR1 LNHDA and CDR2 SQIVND (reference sequence). This CDR3 has 13 residues. The CDR3 DNA follows: TGTGCCAGTAACCCGGGGACTCCAGATACGCAGTATTTT. Protein sequence: CASNPGTPDTQYF.

The chain has TRBV7-9 and TRBJ2-6; D perhaps matches TRBD2 (7 bases). The CDR3 has 13 residues. V dropped 1 base and J dropped 13 bases, with 11 bases sitting between them. The germline V gene encodes CDR1 SEHNR and CDR2 FQNEAQ (reference sequence). The DNA for the CDR3 is TGTGCCAGCAGCTTAGTCGGGGGGCTGGTCCTGACTTTC. Translating it yields CASSLVGGLVLTF.

The sample holds a few counts of this clone. This chain links TRBV7-9 with TRBJ1-3; D unclear. CDR1 is SEHNR and CDR2 is FQNEAQ in the germline V gene (reference sequence). Trimming left V 2 bases short and J 0 bases short, with 8 bases between. The CDR3 runs to 15 residues. The CDR3 bases are TGTGCCAGCAGCTTATTGGGCTACTCTGGAAACACCATATATTTT. Translated: CASSLLGYSGNTIYF.

This chain connects TRBV9 to TRBJ2-5; 8 bases fit TRBD2. After removal of 4 bases from V and 1 base from J, the junction contained 6 bases not matched to a gene. Germline-derived CDR1 and CDR2 are SGDLS and YYNGEE. CDR3 length equals 15 residues. The CDR3 protein is CASSRRTSRQETQYF. In nucleotides, the CDR3 is TGTGCCAGCAGCCGACGGACTAGCCGCCAAGAGACCCAGTACTTC.

The chain links TRBV5-1 to TRBJ2-2; 9 positions agree with TRBD1. Germline V gives CDR1 SGHRS, CDR2 YFSETQ. The V segment lost 0 bases and the J segment 6 bases; nucleotides outside the gene matches: 6. The CDR3 totals 16 residues. This CDR3 is CASSLVQGAFAGELFF. CDR3 nucleotides: TGCGCCAGCAGCTTGGTACAGGGGGCGTTCGCCGGGGAGCTGTTTTTT.

The chain combines TRBV11-3 with TRBJ1-2; TRBD1 matches 12 bases. Losses at the gene ends were 5 bases for V and 8 bases for J; bases not matched to a gene: 12. The CDR3 has 16 residues. Germline lookup yields CDR1 SGHNT and CDR2 YENEEA. The CDR3 sequence: CASSRIIPGQGAGYTF. As DNA, the CDR3 is TGTGCCAGCAGCCGAATCATTCCGGGACAGGGGGCGGGCTACACCTTC.

The CDR3 DNA reads TGTGCCAGCAGGGGAAGGGGGGATCTAGCGGGAGTCCGGAATGAGCAGTTCTTC. Protein sequence: CASRGRGDLAGVRNEQFF. This chain joins TRBV7-9 and TRBJ2-1; TRBD2 matches at 10 bases. V lost 6 bases, J lost 7 bases, and 18 bases stayed unmatched. Germline V gene sequence: CDR1 SEHNR, CDR2 FQNEAQ (reference sequence). The CDR3 has 18 amino acids.

V usage is TRBV4-1 and J usage is TRBJ2-7; TRBD1 aligns across 9 bases. Trimming removed 5 bases from V and 5 bases from J; junction bases left unmatched: 7. From germline, CDR1 is MGHRA and CDR2 YSYEKL. This CDR3 is built from 14 residues. For the CDR3, the DNA is TGCGCCAGCAGCGCCCGACAGGGGGTAGACGAGCAGTACTTC. Its translation is CASSARQGVDEQYF.

The chain recombines TRBV5-6 with TRBJ2-3; 8 bases agree with TRBD2. Germline V CDR1 and CDR2: SGHDT, YYEEEE. The CDR3 covers 14 residues. V trimming: 4 bases; J trimming: 0 bases; junction bases outside the gene matches: 1. In nucleotides, the CDR3 is TGTGCCAGCAGCCCTAGCGGGAGCACAGATACGCAGTATTTT. This gives the protein CASSPSGSTDTQYF.

The chain has TRBV15 and TRBJ2-7, with unresolved D. This CDR3 is built from 13 residues. Trimming took off 5 bases at V and 8 bases at J, with 16 bases between the two ends. Germline V gives CDR1 LNHNV, CDR2 YYDKDF (reference sequence). The CDR3 DNA reads TGTGCCACCAGCTCCAATCGTGACACCAAGCAGTACTTC. This sequence encodes CATSSNRDTKQYF.

This chain connects TRBV19 to TRBJ2-5, with 9 nucleotides matching TRBD2. The CDR3 contains 16 residues. Germline lookup yields CDR1 LNHDA and CDR2 SQIVND (reference sequence). The trim removed 6 bases at V and 7 bases at J, leaving 15 bases unmatched. CDR3 nucleotide sequence: TGTGCCAGTAGCAACCAAGCGGGAGGCGAGATGGGGACCCAGTACTTC. This gives the protein CASSNQAGGEMGTQYF.

The chain is built from TRBV19 and TRBJ2-7, with 7 positions matching TRBD1. V was clipped by 3 bases and J by 6 bases; unmatched bases: 5. The CDR3 length is 13 residues. CDR1 is LNHDA and CDR2 is SQIVND in the germline V gene (reference sequence). CDR3 nucleotide sequence: TGTGCCAGTAGTATCGGGACAGTAGGCGAGCAGTACTTC. Its protein is CASSIGTVGEQYF.